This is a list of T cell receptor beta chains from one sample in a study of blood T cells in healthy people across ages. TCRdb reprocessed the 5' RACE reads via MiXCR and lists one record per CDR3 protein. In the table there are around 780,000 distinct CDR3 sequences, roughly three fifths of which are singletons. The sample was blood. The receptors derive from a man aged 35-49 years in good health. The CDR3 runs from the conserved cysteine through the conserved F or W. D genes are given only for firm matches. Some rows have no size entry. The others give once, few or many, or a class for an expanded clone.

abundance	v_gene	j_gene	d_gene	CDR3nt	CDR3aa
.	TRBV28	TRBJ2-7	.	TGTACCAGCAGTTCGTACTCAACCTCCTACGAGCAGTACTTC	CTSSSYSTSYEQYF
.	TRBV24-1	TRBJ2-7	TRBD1	TGTGCCACCAGCCAGGACAGGGCCCTCGGCGAGCAGTACTTC	CATSQDRALGEQYF
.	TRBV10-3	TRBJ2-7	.	TGTGCCATCACTGCTTCGCTCCCCCTCAATGAGCAGTACTTC	CAITASLPLNEQYF
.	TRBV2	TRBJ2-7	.	TGTGCCAGCAGTGAAGCGGCAGGTCGGAGCTCCTACGAGCAGTACTTC	CASSEAAGRSSYEQYF
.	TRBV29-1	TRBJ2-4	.	TGCAGCGTTGGGTTTTGGGGTCTTGCCAAAAACATTCAGTACTTC	CSVGFWGLAKNIQYF
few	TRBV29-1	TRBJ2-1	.	TGCAGCGTAATGCGTACATGGGGGCTCTACAATGAGCAGTTCTTC	CSVMRTWGLYNEQFF
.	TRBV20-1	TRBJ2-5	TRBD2	TGCAGTGCTACCTCAGTGGGGCTAGCGGGAGACCAGGGCGAGACCCAGTACTTC	CSATSVGLAGDQGETQYF
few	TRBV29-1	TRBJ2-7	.	TGCAGCGTTGGTCAAGAGTTCACAGCGGACGAGCAGTACTTC	CSVGQEFTADEQYF
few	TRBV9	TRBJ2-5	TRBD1	TGTGCCAGCAGCGGTGACAGGGCTGGGGAGACCCAGTACTTC	CASSGDRAGETQYF
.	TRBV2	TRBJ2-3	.	TGTGCCAGCAAGGAGGCTAGCACAGATACGCAGTATTTT	CASKEASTDTQYF
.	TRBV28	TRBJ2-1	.	TGTGCCAGCAGTAGGCGGGCGAACAATGAGCAGTTCTTC	CASSRRANNEQFF